The rows below give T cell receptor beta chains drawn from one sample of a study of blood T cell repertoires in COVID-19. Clones were read by immunoSEQ multiplex PCR, and TCRdb kept only the in-frame ones, dropping some. Found here are 200,000 to 250,000 clones, around 82% of them singletons; the top ten hold about 13%. The specimen was peripheral blood. Source of these receptors: a human donor in a cohort sampled during active COVID-19. Each CDR3 is given without its conserved first and last residue. The order of the fields is clone size, V gene, J gene, CDR3 protein. A row's size may be missing; if present it is once, few, many or a size class.

clone size: .; V gene: TRBV14; J gene: TRBJ1-2; CDR3 protein: ASSQSAGYYGYT
clone size: .; V gene: TRBV7-2; J gene: TRBJ1-6; CDR3 protein: ASSLAQGAHSPLH
clone size: .; V gene: TRBV7-2; J gene: TRBJ2-7; CDR3 protein: ASSPQGTGNYEQY
clone size: few; V gene: TRBV21-1; J gene: TRBJ1-1; CDR3 protein: ASSLSQGRVGVNTEAF
clone size: .; V gene: TRBV29-1; J gene: TRBJ2-1; CDR3 protein: SVEAPGIEQF
clone size: .; V gene: TRBV5-4; J gene: TRBJ2-1; CDR3 protein: ASSPPGQGLNEQF
clone size: .; V gene: TRBV4-3; J gene: TRBJ1-1; CDR3 protein: ASSPGGALMNTEAF
clone size: .; V gene: TRBV19; J gene: TRBJ2-5; CDR3 protein: ASSTDSIQETQY
clone size: .; V gene: TRBV11-2; J gene: TRBJ2-2; CDR3 protein: ASSRSTTGELF
clone size: few; V gene: TRBV5-1; J gene: TRBJ1-1; CDR3 protein: ASSRGTGDGEGEAF
clone size: .; V gene: TRBV6-4; J gene: TRBJ2-3; CDR3 protein: ASSDQSADTQY
clone size: .; V gene: TRBV5-1; J gene: TRBJ1-2; CDR3 protein: ASSHDGEYYGYT
clone size: .; V gene: TRBV2; J gene: TRBJ1-5; CDR3 protein: ASSLDDSGMHQPQH
clone size: few; V gene: TRBV6-6; J gene: TRBJ2-6; CDR3 protein: ASRPPGDGANVLT
clone size: .; V gene: TRBV28; J gene: TRBJ1-3; CDR3 protein: ASSPGGNTIY
clone size: .; V gene: TRBV10-3; J gene: TRBJ1-4; CDR3 protein: AISEGGPNEKLF